The source of this T cell receptor beta chain is a study of cytomegalovirus exposure and HLA in healthy donors (dated by TCRdb to about 2017). Notes on the research overall: An earlier analysis of under 600 of the donors reported 250 to 300 Gb of sequence data and 117 million unique TCR beta sequences from about 179 million T cells. An early release that covered fewer than 750 HLA-typed donors contained about 290 gigabases of sequencing data and tens of millions of unique TCR sequences. The genetic ancestry cluster associated with self-reported Caucasian donors included 70% to 85% of the 398 genotyped donors. The aim of the study was to test whether cataloging public T cell receptors could identify signatures of past pathogen exposure. The T cell repertoires of roughly 660 subjects were profiled by immunosequencing and related to cytomegalovirus serostatus. Along with the approximately 700-subject first cohort, a separate validation cohort of about 110 different subjects was used. To predict cytomegalovirus infection status, the study brought together high-throughput TCR immunosequencing, statistical association of individual TCRs with disease status, and machine learning. In a later analysis, previously published TCR beta repertoires from roughly 710 donors were re-analyzed and high-resolution HLA genotyping was added so that TCR occurrence patterns could be studied. Rather than using new phenotypic data, the later analysis identified candidate immune exposures from TCR beta sequences and from how often those sequences occurred across donors. In an earlier analysis of 550 to 700 of the donors, high-throughput TCR beta sequencing was used to judge whether each TCR beta V gene segment behaved as functional or pseudogenic. Donor age, sex, ethnicity and CMV serostatus were collected together with the repertoire data. In a later genetic analysis, genome-wide SNP genotypes for about three fifths of the roughly 670 donors were used, and that subset was treated as a discovery cohort. All discovery cohort repertoires had been generated on a single sequencing platform. HLA typing included class I and class II loci at four-digit resolution. The number of typed donors differed by locus: about 620-630 for A, B, C, DRB1 and DQB1; approximately 520 for DQA1; roughly 600 for DPA1; and roughly 470 for DPB1. Four to six DR-DQ haplotypes were handled as single units for association and clustering, since linkage in the cohort was strong. On average, around 240,000 unique TCR beta nucleotide sequences were sequenced per donor among about 400 genotyped donors of the cohort, with roughly 18% of those sequences being non-productive. Results the study describes overall, beyond this receptor: A later analysis reported that several top co-occurrence clusters appeared linked to parvovirus B19, influenza, CMV and Epstein-Barr virus. According to a later genetic analysis, donors in an Asian-associated ancestry cluster had fewer N-insertions in productive TCRs than the approximately 670-donor mean. In a later genetic analysis, a missense DCLRE1C variant was associated with V-gene and J-gene trimming of TCR beta chains, and the association was replicated in an independent cohort. In this cohort, only TCR beta chains were sequenced, and detectable features were limited by the absence of alpha or paired-chain data. In a later analysis, HLA-associated TCR beta chains showed more clonal expansion and lower generation probabilities than non-associated chains that were equally common. The authors suggested that the approach could potentially be extended to other disease states and immunological phenotypes. The classifier was reported to diagnose cytomegalovirus status with high specificity and sensitivity in both the original and validation cohorts. Broadly in line with IMGT annotations, most TCR beta V segments showed up in productive rearrangements about 87% or about 30% of the time in an earlier analysis of 450 to 600 of the donors. A cluster of highly shared sequence variants was judged likely to represent a technical artifact of the sequencing pipeline. Immune exposure information for the cohort was limited to CMV serostatus. In vitro tests confirmed that a few of the cytomegalovirus-associated TCR beta chains recognize cytomegalovirus antigens. A further reported finding was that TCR beta sequences accurately predicted the HLA-A and HLA-B alleles for most subjects in the first cohort. The earlier analysis of about 600 of the donors excluded roughly 17 rarely observed V segments, including chromosome 9 orphons, because counts were too low. A later analysis found that TCR association rates varied across HLA loci, with DRB1 alleles showing the most associated TCRs and HLA-C alleles the fewest. Correlated functional status among segregating V segments might be attributable to linkage disequilibrium, but an unknown experimental factor could not be ruled out. Sequencing depth was assumed to be roughly uniform across donors in the presence/absence analyses, though that assumption may not hold. Because some donors lacked HLA typing at each locus, the association tests relied only on the typed subset. Specific HLA alleles were associated with over 15,000 TCR beta sequences at a false discovery rate of 0.05 in a later analysis. While some public TCRs were present in many individuals, most TCR sequences turned up only very rarely across donors. The 87-base-pair reads could not distinguish some IMGT-functional V segments, including TRBV6-2 and TRBV6-3, so those segments were excluded. When HLA alleles, especially DR and DQ, strongly co-occurred, attributing TCR associations to individual alleles was difficult. A total of fewer than 200 TCR beta chains were listed by the study as associated with cytomegalovirus. In a later analysis, most CMV-associated TCR beta chains were found to appear HLA-restricted, with HLA associations seemingly driven largely by CMV exposure.

The library was obtained by the immunoSEQ multiplex PCR assay. The multiplex PCR relied on a mix of 60 forward primers for TCR Vbeta segments and 13 reverse primers for TCR Jbeta segments. The CDR3 region of rearranged TCR beta genes was amplified from genomic DNA by a multiplex PCR assay. The Illumina HiSeq System was used to sequence the amplified TCR beta libraries as 87-base-pair reads. Concerning the study's data processing: Across the 670 or so repertoires, a later analysis counted 75 million to 90 million unique TCR beta chains, some 11 million of which were shared by at least two donors. To remove PCR and sequencing errors, raw reads were error-corrected and collapsed into unique sequences using a nearest-neighbor algorithm that merged closely related sequences. CDR3 sequences were aligned to IMGT reference sequences to assign V, D and J gene segments. For a sequence to be retained, a match of at least six nucleotides to both a V gene segment and a J gene segment was required. A rearrangement was called productive if the CDR3 had no stop codons and remained in frame with V and J, and every other rearrangement was called non-productive. CDR3 was defined according to IMGT convention as the region running from the second conserved V-encoded cysteine to the conserved J-encoded phenylalanine. Sequences without an unambiguous match to a single V gene segment were excluded from the earlier analysis of 450 to 650 of the donors. An earlier analysis of 450 to 650 of the donors called V segments functional above 56.7% productive rearrangements and segregating when the between-donor standard deviation exceeded 5%. A statistical classification framework was built to diagnose cytomegalovirus status from the catalog of TCR beta chain sequences. In a later analysis, V and J genes were assigned by comparing TCR nucleotide sequences against IMGT/GENE-DB human TR gene sequences. The TCRdist pipeline was used in a later analysis to assign CDR3 sequences and most-parsimonious VDJ recombination scenarios. A later analysis defined each TCR beta chain by its CDR3 amino acid sequence plus V-gene family, and excluded reads lacking a unique V-gene family. To address suspected cross-contamination and a sequencing artifact, a later analysis removed roughly 580 highly shared, low-generation-probability nucleotide sequences. A later analysis calculated a clonal expansion index for each public chain from normalized within-repertoire ranks of inferred template counts. A later analysis computed generation probabilities with a VDJ recombination model fitted to out-of-frame rearrangements, and checked the results against IGoR. A later analysis scored TCR-TCR, TCR-HLA and TCR-CMV co-occurrence with hypergeometric tests, applying a repertoire-size bias correction to TCR pairs. A later analysis estimated false discovery rates by permuting HLA or CMV assignments 20 times. In a later analysis, co-occurring TCRs were grouped with DBSCAN, and TCRdist sequence similarity was added when clustering was performed within HLA-allele-positive subsets. Co-occurrence clustering excluded repertoires with fewer than 30,000 or more than 120,000 public chains, plus five with anomalous nucleotide sharing. Entries here come from immuneACCESS through TCRdb and include only in-frame sequences with V and J called. Some clones fail to appear in such tables; in the studies checked, an unresolved V gene covers under half of the shortfall, and the cause of the remainder is unknown. The V and J calls and clone size are taken from that table; D and trimming were inferred from the DNA. The sample table lists about 160,000 clones, roughly four fifths of them with a count of one. Around 4.3% of the sample rests with the top ten.

The cohort consisted of 666 healthy bone marrow donors. At the time of sampling, every cohort member was nominally healthy, though immune exposures that went unrecorded were likely present. The donor tested CMV seropositive and was one of the 289 seropositive cohort members. A peripheral blood sample was collected from each donor, and TCR beta sequencing was performed on peripheral blood mononuclear cells. The Qiagen DNeasy Blood Extraction Kit was used to extract genomic DNA from the blood cell samples. V trim: 4 bases; J trim: 4 bases; unmatched bases: 4. From cysteine to phenylalanine, the CDR3 is 14 amino acids long. The sequence is cut down to CDR3 DNA, 42 bases in frame from base 1. The germline V gene provides CDR1 KGHSH and CDR2 LQKENI. Regarding this clone: Which antigen it targets is not known. There are no base qualities to consult, and no much larger clone falls within one base.

The origin of this receptor is a man aged 50 to 60 in good health and CMV-seropositive. The chain links TRBV18 with TRBJ1-1, and 9 junctional nucleotides match TRBD1. Sequencing used PBMCs. The nucleotide sequence reads as follows: TGTGCCAGCTCACGGGGACAGGGAAGCACTGAAGCTTTCTTT. It specifies CASSRGQGSTEAFF.